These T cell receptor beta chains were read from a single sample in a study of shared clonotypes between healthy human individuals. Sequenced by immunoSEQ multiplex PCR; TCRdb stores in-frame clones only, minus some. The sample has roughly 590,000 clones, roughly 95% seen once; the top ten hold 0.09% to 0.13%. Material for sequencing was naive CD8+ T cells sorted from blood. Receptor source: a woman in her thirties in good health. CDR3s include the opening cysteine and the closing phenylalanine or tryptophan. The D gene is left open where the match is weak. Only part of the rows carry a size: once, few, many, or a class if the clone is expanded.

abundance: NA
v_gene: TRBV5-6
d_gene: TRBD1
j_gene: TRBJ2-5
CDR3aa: CASSGRQFLTGGEQYF
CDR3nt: TGTGCCAGCAGCGGGAGGCAGTTCTTGACAGGGGGAGAGCAGTACTTC

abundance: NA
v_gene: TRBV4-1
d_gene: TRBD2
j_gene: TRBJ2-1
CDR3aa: CASSQEGSGRRNEQFF
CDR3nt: TGCGCCAGCAGCCAAGAAGGTAGCGGGAGGAGAAATGAGCAGTTCTTC

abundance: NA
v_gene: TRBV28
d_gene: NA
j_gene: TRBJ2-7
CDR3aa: CASSLSRPLNSYEQYF
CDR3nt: TGTGCCAGCAGTTTATCTAGGCCCCTCAACTCCTACGAGCAGTACTTC

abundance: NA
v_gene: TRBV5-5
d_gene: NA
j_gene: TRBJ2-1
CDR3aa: CASSAALDEQFF
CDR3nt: TGTGCCAGCAGCGCCGCTCTAGATGAGCAGTTCTTC

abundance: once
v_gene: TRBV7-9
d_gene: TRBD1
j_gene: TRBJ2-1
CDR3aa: CASSLALQGASYNEQFF
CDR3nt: TGTGCCAGCAGCTTAGCGCTACAGGGGGCATCCTACAATGAGCAGTTCTTC

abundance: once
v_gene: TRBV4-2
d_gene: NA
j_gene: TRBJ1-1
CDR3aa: CASSQLDRNTEAFF
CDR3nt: TGTGCCAGCAGCCAACTAGACAGGAACACTGAAGCTTTCTTT

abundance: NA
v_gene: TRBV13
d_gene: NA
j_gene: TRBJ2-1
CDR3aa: CASSLQLAGFYNEQFF
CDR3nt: TGTGCCAGCAGCTTACAGTTGGCAGGGTTCTACAATGAGCAGTTCTTC

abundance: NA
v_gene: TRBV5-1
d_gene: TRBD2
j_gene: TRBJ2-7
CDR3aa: CASSLGVGRSSYEQYF
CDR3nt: TGCGCCAGCAGCTTGGGAGTCGGGAGGAGCTCCTACGAGCAGTACTTC

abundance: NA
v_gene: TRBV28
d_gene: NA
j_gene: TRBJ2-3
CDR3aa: CASRVGGRTDTQYF
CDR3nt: TGTGCCAGCAGGGTCGGGGGGCGCACAGATACGCAGTATTTT

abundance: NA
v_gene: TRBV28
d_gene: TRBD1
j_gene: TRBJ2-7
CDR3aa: CASSFPGGNYEQYF
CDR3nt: TGTGCCAGCAGTTTCCCAGGGGGTAACTACGAGCAGTACTTC

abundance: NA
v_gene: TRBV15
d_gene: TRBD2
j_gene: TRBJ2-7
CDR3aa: CATSPGGGEYEQYF
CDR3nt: TGTGCCACCAGCCCCGGGGGGGGCGAGTACGAGCAGTACTTC

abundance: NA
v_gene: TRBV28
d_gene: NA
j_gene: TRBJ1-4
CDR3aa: CASSLMGGKLFF
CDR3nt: TGTGCCAGCAGTTTAATGGGGGGAAAACTGTTTTTT

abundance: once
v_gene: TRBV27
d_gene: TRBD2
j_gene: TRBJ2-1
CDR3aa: CASSFSTSGEEQFF
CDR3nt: TGTGCCAGCAGTTTTTCTACTAGCGGGGAAGAGCAGTTCTTC

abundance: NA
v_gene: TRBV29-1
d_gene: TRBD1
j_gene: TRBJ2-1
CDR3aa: CSHRTGVGNEQFF
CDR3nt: TGCAGCCACAGGACAGGGGTTGGCAATGAGCAGTTCTTC

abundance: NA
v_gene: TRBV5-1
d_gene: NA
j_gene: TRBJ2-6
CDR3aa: CASSYTGLSGANVLTF
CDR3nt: TGCGCCAGCAGCTACACAGGGTTATCTGGGGCCAACGTCCTGACTTTC

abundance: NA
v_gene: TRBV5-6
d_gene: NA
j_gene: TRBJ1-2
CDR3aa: CASSFGDGYTF
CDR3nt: TGTGCCAGCAGCTTTGGGGATGGCTACACCTTC

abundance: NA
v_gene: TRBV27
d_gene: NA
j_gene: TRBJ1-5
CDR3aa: CASSLRQTYSGNQPQHF
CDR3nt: TGTGCCAGCAGTTTACGACAGACCTATTCTGGCAATCAGCCCCAGCATTTT

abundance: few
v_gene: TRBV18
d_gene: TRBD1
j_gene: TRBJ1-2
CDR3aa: CASSPDRVSALYGYTF
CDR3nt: TGTGCCAGCTCACCGGACAGGGTCTCGGCCCTTTATGGCTACACCTTC

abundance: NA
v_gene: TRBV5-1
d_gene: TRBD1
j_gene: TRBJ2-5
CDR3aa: CASSMDRGQETQYF
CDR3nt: TGCGCCAGCAGCATGGACAGGGGTCAAGAGACCCAGTACTTC

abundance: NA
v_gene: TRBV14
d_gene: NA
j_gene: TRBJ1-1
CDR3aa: CASSQDHGGNTEAFF
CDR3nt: TGTGCCAGCAGCCAAGATCACGGGGGGAACACTGAAGCTTTCTTT

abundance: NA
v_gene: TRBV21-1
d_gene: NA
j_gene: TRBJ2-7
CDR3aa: CASIRHRVQVYEQYF
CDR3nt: TGTGCCAGCATACGTCACCGGGTGCAGGTCTACGAGCAGTACTTC

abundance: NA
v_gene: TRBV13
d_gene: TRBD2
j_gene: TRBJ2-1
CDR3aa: CASSSHREVSYNEQFF
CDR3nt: TGTGCCAGCAGCTCGCACCGGGAGGTCTCCTACAATGAGCAGTTCTTC

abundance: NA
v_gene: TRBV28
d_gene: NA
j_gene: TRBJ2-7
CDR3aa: CASRHEGYEQYF
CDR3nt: TGTGCCAGCAGGCACGAGGGGTACGAGCAGTACTTC

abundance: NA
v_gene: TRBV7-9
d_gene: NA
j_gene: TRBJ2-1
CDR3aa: CASSPSPSSDEQFF
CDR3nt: TGTGCCAGCAGCCCATCCCCTAGTTCGGATGAGCAGTTCTTC

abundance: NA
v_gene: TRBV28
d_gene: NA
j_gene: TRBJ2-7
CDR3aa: CASSSTGSTYEQYF
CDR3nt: TGTGCCAGCAGTTCAACAGGGTCGACCTACGAGCAGTACTTC

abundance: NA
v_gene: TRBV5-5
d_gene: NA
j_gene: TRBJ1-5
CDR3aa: CASSLWGNNQPQHF
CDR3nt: TGTGCCAGCAGCCTATGGGGGAACAATCAGCCCCAGCATTTT

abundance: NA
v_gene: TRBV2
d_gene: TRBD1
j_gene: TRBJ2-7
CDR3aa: CASRGTEFEGYEQYF
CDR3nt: TGTGCCAGCAGAGGGACAGAATTTGAGGGCTACGAGCAGTACTTC

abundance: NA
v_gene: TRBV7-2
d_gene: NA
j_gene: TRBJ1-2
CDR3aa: CASSLPTRGAGYGYTF
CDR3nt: TGTGCCAGCAGCTTACCAACGAGGGGGGCTGGCTATGGCTACACCTTC

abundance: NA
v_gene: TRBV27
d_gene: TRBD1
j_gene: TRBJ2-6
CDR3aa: CASRTFAVGQGASGANVLTF
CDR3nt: TGTGCCAGCAGAACCTTCGCCGTAGGACAGGGGGCGTCTGGGGCCAACGTCCTGACTTTC

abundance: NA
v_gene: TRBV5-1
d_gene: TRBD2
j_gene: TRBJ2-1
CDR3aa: CASSPRLAGGPIDEQFF
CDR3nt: TGCGCCAGCAGCCCCCGACTAGCGGGAGGACCGATCGATGAGCAGTTCTTC

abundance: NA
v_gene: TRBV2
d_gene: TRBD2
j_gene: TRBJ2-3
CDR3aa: CASSERFSGSGTDTQYF
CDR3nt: TGTGCCAGCAGTGAACGATTTAGCGGGAGTGGTACAGATACGCAGTATTTT

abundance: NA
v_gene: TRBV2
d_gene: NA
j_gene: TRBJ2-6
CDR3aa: CASKGFTGANVLTF
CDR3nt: TGTGCCAGCAAAGGATTTACTGGGGCCAACGTCCTGACTTTC

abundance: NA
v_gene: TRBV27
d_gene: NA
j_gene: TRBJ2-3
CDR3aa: CASSFVNTDTQYF
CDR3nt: TGTGCCAGCAGTTTTGTTAACACAGATACGCAGTATTTT

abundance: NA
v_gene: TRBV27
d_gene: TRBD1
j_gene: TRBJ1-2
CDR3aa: CASSSGTGYYGYTF
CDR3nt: TGTGCCAGCAGTTCCGGGACAGGCTACTATGGCTACACCTTC

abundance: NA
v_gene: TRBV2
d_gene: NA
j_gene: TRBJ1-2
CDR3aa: CASSGPGSNYGYTF
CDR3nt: TGTGCCAGCAGTGGCCCGGGTTCTAACTATGGCTACACCTTC

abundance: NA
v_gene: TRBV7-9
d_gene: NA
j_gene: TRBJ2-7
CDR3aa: CASSPSPLTYEQYF
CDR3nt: TGTGCCAGCAGCCCTTCCCCTCTCACCTACGAGCAGTACTTC

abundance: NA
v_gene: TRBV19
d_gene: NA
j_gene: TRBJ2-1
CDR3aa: CASSISYEQFF
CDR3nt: TGTGCCAGTAGTATCTCATATGAGCAGTTCTTC

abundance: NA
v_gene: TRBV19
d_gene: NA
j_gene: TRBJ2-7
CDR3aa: CASSKLRDVTYEQYF
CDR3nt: TGTGCCAGTAGTAAACTTCGGGACGTAACCTACGAGCAGTACTTC

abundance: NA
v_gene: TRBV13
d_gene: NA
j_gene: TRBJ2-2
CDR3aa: CASSFSQAAGGELFF
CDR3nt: TGTGCCAGCAGCTTCTCCCAGGCTGCAGGCGGGGAGCTGTTTTTT

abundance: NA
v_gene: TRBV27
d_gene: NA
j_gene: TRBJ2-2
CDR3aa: CASSFSDLTGELFF
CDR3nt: TGTGCCAGCAGTTTCTCCGACCTCACCGGGGAGCTGTTTTTT

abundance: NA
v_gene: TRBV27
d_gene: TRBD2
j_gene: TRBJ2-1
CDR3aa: CASSTTGTSGVNEQFF
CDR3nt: TGTGCCAGCAGTACCACGGGGACTAGTGGCGTAAATGAGCAGTTCTTC

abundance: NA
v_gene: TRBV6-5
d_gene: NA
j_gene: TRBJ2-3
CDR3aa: CASSYQPLGDTQYF
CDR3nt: TGTGCCAGCAGTTACCAGCCCTTGGGAGATACGCAGTATTTT

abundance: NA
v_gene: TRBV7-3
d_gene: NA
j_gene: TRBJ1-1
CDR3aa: CASSLGNHAEAFF
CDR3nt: TGTGCCAGCAGCTTGGGCAATCACGCTGAAGCTTTCTTT

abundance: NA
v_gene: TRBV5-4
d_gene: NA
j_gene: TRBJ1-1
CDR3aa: CASSKVDTEAFF
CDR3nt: TGTGCCAGCAGCAAGGTGGACACTGAAGCTTTCTTT

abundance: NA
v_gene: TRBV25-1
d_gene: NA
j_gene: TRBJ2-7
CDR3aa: CASSEIEQYF
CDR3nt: TGTGCCAGCAGTGAGATCGAGCAGTACTTC

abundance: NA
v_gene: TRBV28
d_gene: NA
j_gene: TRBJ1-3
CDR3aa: CASRPRDGSSGNTIYF
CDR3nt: TGTGCCAGCAGACCTAGGGACGGCTCCTCTGGAAACACCATATATTTT

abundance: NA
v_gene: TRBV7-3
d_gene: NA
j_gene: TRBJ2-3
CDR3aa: CASSSLNDRTDTQYF
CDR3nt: TGTGCCAGCAGCTCCCTAAACGACAGAACAGATACGCAGTATTTT

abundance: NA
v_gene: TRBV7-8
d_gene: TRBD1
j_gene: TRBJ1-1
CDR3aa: CASSPHRGRTEAFF
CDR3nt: TGTGCCAGCAGCCCGCACAGGGGGAGGACTGAAGCTTTCTTT

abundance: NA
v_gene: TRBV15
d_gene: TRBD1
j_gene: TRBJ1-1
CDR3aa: CATSRETGPEAFF
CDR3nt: TGTGCCACCAGCAGGGAGACAGGGCCTGAAGCTTTCTTT

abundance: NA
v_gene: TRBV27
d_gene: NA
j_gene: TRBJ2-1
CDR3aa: CASSFIQDSYNEQFF
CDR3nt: TGTGCCAGCAGTTTCATCCAGGACTCCTACAATGAGCAGTTCTTC

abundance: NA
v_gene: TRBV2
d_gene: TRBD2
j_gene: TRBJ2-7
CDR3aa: CASRTPAEREGPGIEQYF
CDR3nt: TGTGCCAGCAGGACTCCTGCGGAGCGGGAGGGCCCAGGGATCGAGCAGTACTTC

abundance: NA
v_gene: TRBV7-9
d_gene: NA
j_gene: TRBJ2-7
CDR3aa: CASSSAAYEQYF
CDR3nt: TGTGCCAGCAGCTCCGCCGCCTACGAGCAGTACTTC

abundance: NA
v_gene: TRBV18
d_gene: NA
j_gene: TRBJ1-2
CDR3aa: CASSPPMEGYTF
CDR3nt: TGTGCCAGCTCACCACCCATGGAGGGCTACACCTTC

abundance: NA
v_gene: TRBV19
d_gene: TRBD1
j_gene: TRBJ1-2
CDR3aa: CASRTGANYGYTF
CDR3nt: TGTGCCAGTAGGACAGGGGCCAACTATGGCTACACCTTC

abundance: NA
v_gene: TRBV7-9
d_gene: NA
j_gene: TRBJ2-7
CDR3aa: CASSSFGGYEQYF
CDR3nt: TGTGCCAGCAGCTCCTTTGGGGGGTACGAGCAGTACTTC

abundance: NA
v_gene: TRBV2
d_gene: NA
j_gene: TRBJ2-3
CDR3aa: CASGAGMSSTDTQYF
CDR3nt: TGTGCCAGCGGGGCGGGGATGAGTAGCACAGATACGCAGTATTTT

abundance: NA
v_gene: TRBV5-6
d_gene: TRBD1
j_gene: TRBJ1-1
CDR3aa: CASSLLSRDRDSEAFF
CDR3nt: TGTGCCAGCAGCTTGTTATCTAGGGACAGGGACTCTGAAGCTTTCTTT

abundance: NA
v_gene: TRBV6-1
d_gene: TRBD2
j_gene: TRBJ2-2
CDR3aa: CASSELSSGRQLLSGELFF
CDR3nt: TGTGCCAGCAGTGAACTGTCTAGCGGGAGGCAATTGCTGTCCGGGGAGCTGTTTTTT

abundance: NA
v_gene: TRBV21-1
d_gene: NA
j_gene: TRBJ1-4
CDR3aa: CASSKGRRAYEKLFF
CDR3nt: TGTGCCAGCAGCAAAGGTCGGCGGGCGTATGAAAAACTGTTTTTT